The rows below give T cell receptor beta chains drawn from one sample of a study of blood T cell repertoires in COVID-19. The table came from immunoSEQ multiplex PCR; TCRdb's copy has only in-frame clones and leaves some out. In the table there are about 64,000 clones, 88% of which are singletons. Sequences were obtained from PBMCs or T cells enriched from blood (not recorded which). These receptors all come from a woman aged 40-49 years who had recovered from COVID-19. Each CDR3 is given with its conserved first and last residue. The D gene is left open where the match is weak. The listing skips clone size in some rows; elsewhere it reads once, few, many or a size class.

clone size	V gene	D gene	J gene	CDR3 DNA	CDR3 protein
.	TRBV7-2	TRBD2	TRBJ2-1	TGTGCCAGCAGCTTAGTCCCTAGCGGGGGGGCCTACACTGAGCAGTTCTTC	CASSLVPSGGAYTEQFF
.	TRBV4-2	TRBD2	TRBJ2-3	TGTGCCAGCAGCCAGGTACTAGCGGGGTTTACAGATACGCAGTATTTT	CASSQVLAGFTDTQYF
.	TRBV19	TRBD1	TRBJ2-1	TGTGCCAGTAGAACCGGGACAGGGAACCTAGAAGAGCAGTTCTTC	CASRTGTGNLEEQFF
.	TRBV5-1	TRBD1	TRBJ1-1	TGCGCCAGCAGCTTGACGGGGACAGGGGGTGGTATCACTGAAGCTTTCTTT	CASSLTGTGGGITEAFF
.	TRBV9	TRBD2	TRBJ2-1	TGTGCCAGCAGCGTGGAGCGGGGGGGTTACTACAATGAGCAGTTCTTC	CASSVERGGYYNEQFF
.	TRBV4-1	.	TRBJ1-1	TGCGCCAGCAGCCAATGGGGGGGATTGGGCACTGAAGCTTTCTTT	CASSQWGGLGTEAFF
.	TRBV5-6	.	TRBJ2-5	TGTGCCAGCAGCTTGGTCGGGCAGGGTGGCCAAGAGACCCAGTACTTC	CASSLVGQGGQETQYF
.	TRBV11-3	.	TRBJ1-6	TGTGCCAGCAGCCCCCCGAACCGGGGGGGTAATTCACCCCTCCACTTT	CASSPPNRGGNSPLHF
.	TRBV5-6	TRBD2	TRBJ2-7	TGTGCCAGCAGAAAGACTAGCGGGGATTACGAGCAGTACTTC	CASRKTSGDYEQYF
.	TRBV9	.	TRBJ2-3	TGTGCCAGCAGCGTAGGTCAGAACACAGATACGCAGTATTTT	CASSVGQNTDTQYF
.	TRBV6-5	TRBD1	TRBJ1-1	TGTGCCAGCAGTTACTTGAACAGGGGCACTGAAGCTTTCTTT	CASSYLNRGTEAFF
.	TRBV6-6	.	TRBJ1-6	TGTGCCAGCAGTCCATGGTTGCAGGGTTTAGTAAATTCACCCCTCCACTTT	CASSPWLQGLVNSPLHF
.	TRBV6-1	TRBD1	TRBJ1-5	TGTGCCAGCAGTGAAAACAGGGGATCGGGACAGCCCCAGCATTTT	CASSENRGSGQPQHF
.	TRBV14	.	TRBJ1-6	TGTGCCAGCAGCCAGCAGGAAGGCTATAATTCACCCCTCCACTTT	CASSQQEGYNSPLHF
.	TRBV4-1	TRBD1	TRBJ1-5	TGCGCCAGCAGCCCCACAGGGGTTAATCAGCCCCAGCATTTT	CASSPTGVNQPQHF
.	TRBV6-5	.	TRBJ2-2	TGTGCCAGCAGTTATAGGACACCCAACACCGGGGAGCTGTTTTTT	CASSYRTPNTGELFF
.	TRBV10-3	TRBD1	TRBJ1-6	TGTGCCATCAGTGACCCTACACAGGGGGGCTCCTATAATTCACCCCTCCACTTT	CAISDPTQGGSYNSPLHF
.	TRBV10-2	TRBD1	TRBJ1-1	TGCGCCAGCAGCCCCACCGGGACAGAGTACACTGAAGCTTTCTTT	CASSPTGTEYTEAFF
.	TRBV6-6	TRBD1	TRBJ1-6	TGTGCCAGCAGCCGCGAGAGGGGGCAGGGAAACTTT	CASSRERGQGNF
.	TRBV5-1	.	TRBJ1-4	TGCGCCAGCAGCCTCAGGGATGGGGATGAAAAACTGTTTTTT	CASSLRDGDEKLFF
.	TRBV11-2	.	TRBJ1-2	TGTGCCAGCAGCCGCCAAAGGGGCTATGGCTACACCTTC	CASSRQRGYGYTF
.	TRBV29-1	TRBD2	TRBJ2-2	TGCAGCGTGGCGACTAGCGGGAACACCGGGGAGCTGTTTTTT	CSVATSGNTGELFF
.	TRBV7-6	TRBD2	TRBJ2-1	TGTGCCAGCAGCCTTACGTCCCGGGCGGGACTAGGGATATACAATGAGCAGTTCTTC	CASSLTSRAGLGIYNEQFF
.	TRBV3-1/TRBV3-2	TRBD1	TRBJ1-2	TGTGCCAGCAGCCAAGAATGGGCGACAGGGGACTATGGCTACACCTTC	CASSQEWATGDYGYTF
.	TRBV7-9	.	TRBJ2-1	TGTGCCAGCAGGGAGGGGGAGGGCAATGAGCAGTTCTTC	CASREGEGNEQFF
.	TRBV19	.	TRBJ2-1	TGTGCCAGTCTAAGCTCCTACAATGAGCAGTTCTTC	CASLSSYNEQFF
.	TRBV7-9	TRBD2	TRBJ2-1	TGTGCCAGCAGCTCGGGGGGGAGCTCCTACAATGAGCAGTTCTTC	CASSSGGSSYNEQFF
.	TRBV11-2	TRBD1	TRBJ1-2	TGTGCCAGCAGCTCTCTTCAGGGGGCGTTGGATGGCTACACCTTC	CASSSLQGALDGYTF
medium-sized	TRBV9	.	TRBJ1-2	TGTGCCAGCAGCGTACAAGGGGCTGGGTATGGCTACACCTTC	CASSVQGAGYGYTF